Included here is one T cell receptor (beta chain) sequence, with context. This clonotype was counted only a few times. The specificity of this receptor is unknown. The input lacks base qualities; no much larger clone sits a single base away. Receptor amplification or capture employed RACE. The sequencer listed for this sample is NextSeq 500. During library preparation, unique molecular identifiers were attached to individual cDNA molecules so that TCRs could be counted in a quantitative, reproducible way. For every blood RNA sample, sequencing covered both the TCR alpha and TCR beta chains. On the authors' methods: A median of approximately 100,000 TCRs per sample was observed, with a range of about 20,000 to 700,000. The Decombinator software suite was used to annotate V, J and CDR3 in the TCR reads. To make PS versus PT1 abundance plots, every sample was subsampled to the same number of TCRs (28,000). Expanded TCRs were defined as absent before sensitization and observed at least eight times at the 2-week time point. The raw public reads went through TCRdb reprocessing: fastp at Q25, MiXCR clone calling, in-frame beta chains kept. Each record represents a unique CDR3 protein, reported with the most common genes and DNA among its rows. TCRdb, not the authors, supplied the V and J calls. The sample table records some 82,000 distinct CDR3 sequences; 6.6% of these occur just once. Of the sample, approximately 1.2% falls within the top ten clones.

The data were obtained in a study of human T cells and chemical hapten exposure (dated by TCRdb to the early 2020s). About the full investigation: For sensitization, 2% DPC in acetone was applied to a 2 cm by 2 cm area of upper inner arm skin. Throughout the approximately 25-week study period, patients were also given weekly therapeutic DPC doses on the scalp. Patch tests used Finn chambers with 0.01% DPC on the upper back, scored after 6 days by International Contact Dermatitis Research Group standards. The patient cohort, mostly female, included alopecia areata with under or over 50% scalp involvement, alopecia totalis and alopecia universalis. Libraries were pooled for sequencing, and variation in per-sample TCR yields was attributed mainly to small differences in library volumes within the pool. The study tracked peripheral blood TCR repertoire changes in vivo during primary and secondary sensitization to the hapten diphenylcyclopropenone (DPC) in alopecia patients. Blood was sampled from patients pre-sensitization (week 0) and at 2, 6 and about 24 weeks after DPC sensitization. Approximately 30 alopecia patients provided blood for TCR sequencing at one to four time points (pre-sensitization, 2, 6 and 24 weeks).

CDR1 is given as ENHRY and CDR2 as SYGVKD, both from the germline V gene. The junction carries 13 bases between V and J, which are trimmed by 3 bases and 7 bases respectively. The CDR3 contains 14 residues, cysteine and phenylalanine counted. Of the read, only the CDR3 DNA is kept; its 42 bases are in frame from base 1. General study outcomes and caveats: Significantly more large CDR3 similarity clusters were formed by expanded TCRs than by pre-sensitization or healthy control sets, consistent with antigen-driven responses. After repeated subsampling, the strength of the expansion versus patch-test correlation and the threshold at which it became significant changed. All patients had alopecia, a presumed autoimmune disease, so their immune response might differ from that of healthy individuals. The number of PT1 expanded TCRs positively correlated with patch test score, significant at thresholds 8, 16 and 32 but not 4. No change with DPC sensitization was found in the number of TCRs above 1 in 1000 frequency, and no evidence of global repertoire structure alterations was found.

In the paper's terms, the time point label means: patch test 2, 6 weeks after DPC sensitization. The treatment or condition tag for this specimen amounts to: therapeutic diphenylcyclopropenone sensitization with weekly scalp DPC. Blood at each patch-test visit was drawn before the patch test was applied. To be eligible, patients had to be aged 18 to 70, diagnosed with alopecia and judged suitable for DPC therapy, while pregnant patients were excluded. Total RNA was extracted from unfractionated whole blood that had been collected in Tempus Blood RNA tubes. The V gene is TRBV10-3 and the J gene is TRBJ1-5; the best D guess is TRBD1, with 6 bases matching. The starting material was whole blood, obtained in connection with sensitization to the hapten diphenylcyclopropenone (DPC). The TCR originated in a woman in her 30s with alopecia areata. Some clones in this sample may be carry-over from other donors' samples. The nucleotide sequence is TGTGCCATCAGTGACAGGGGCTTCCAGCAGCCCCAGCATTTT. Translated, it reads CAISDRGFQQPQHF.